What follows are 5 T cell receptor beta chains derived from one specimen sequenced in a study of tumor T cells in aggressive B-cell lymphoma. The assay was immunoSEQ multiplex PCR, and TCRdb's table has in-frame clones only and misses some. The repertoire holds 650 to 800 clones, with more than 85% as singletons. The specimen sequenced was tumor tissue. The origin of the receptors is an adult with diffuse large B cell lymphoma.

The rearrangement joins TRBV7-9 to TRBJ2-7; 7 bases are a match to TRBD2. The CDR3 runs to 16 residues. From germline, CDR1 is SEHNR and CDR2 FQNEAQ (reference sequence). J gave up 0 bases and V 5 bases, and 10 bases lay outside the gene matches. The CDR3 nucleotides read TGTGCCAGCAGCCTAGGACTAGGGATGAGCTCCTACGAGCAGTACTTC. This gives the protein CASSLGLGMSSYEQYF.

The chain uses TRBV4-3 and TRBJ1-5; no definite D call. This CDR3 contains 13 residues. V lost 4 bases to trimming and J lost 7 bases, with 11 bases between them. The germline V gene has CDR1 LGHNA and CDR2 YSLEER. CDR3 region: CASSPTQRQPQHF. CDR3 bases: TGCGCCAGCAGCCCCACCCAGAGGCAGCCCCAGCATTTT.

The chain combines TRBV19 with TRBJ1-1; TRBD1 aligns across 10 bases. The CDR3 consists of 13 residues. V lost 4 bases to trimming and J lost 11 bases; unmatched junction nucleotides: 7. CDR1 and CDR2 (germline): LNHDA, SQIVND (reference sequence). In DNA form, the CDR3 reads TGTGCCAGTAGTAGCTGGGACAGGGGATGGGCTTTCTTT. Encoded protein: CASSSWDRGWAFF.

This clone was seen only a few times. The chain is built from TRBV29-1 and TRBJ1-1; D gene ambiguous. V lost 6 bases to trimming and J lost 3 bases, with 8 bases between them. Germline CDR1 reads SQVTM; CDR2 reads ANQGSEA. The CDR3 runs 11 residues. The DNA for the CDR3 is TGCAGCGTGGAGAGGGACACTGAAGCTTTCTTT. It specifies CSVERDTEAFF. Full variable domain (rest looked up from reference TRBV29-1 and TRBJ1-1): SAVISQKPSRDICQRGTSLTIQCQVDSQVTMMFWYRQQPGQSLTLIATANQGSEATYESGFVIDKFPISRPNLTFSTLTVSNMSPEDSSIYLCSVERDTEAFFGQGTRLTVV.

The chain carries TRBV27 and TRBJ1-4; no clear D gene. The CDR3 has 15 residues. The germline CDR1 and CDR2 sequences are MNHEY and SMNVEV (reference sequence). Trimming left V 2 bases short and J 4 bases short, with 11 bases between. CDR3 sequence (DNA): TGTGCCAGCAGTTTACTGGGAGAACTTAATGAAAAACTGTTTTTT. It is translated as CASSLLGELNEKLFF.